This T cell receptor beta chain was obtained from a study of OX40 agonist ivuxolimab in advanced cancers. CDR1 LNHNV and CDR2 YYDKDF come from the germline V gene (reference sequence). The CDR3 loop spans 19 amino acids. The V gene end was trimmed by 3 bases and the J gene end by 2 bases; junction bases not matched to a gene: 13. The repertoire was sequenced with immunoSEQ multiplex PCR; TCRdb's copy has only in-frame clones and lacks some. This table holds 60,000 to 75,000 clones, 87% found once. This clone was detected once. The sequence was collected from an adult with an advanced solid tumor such as melanoma, head and neck, liver or kidney cancer. V gene TRBV15 combines with J gene TRBJ2-7; TRBD2 aligns across 13 bases. Sequencing was performed on CD4+ or CD8+ T cells sorted from blood, taken in a trial of the OX40 agonist ivuxolimab. CDR3 DNA sequence: TGTGCCACCAGCAGGAGGAACCCGTGGACTAGCGGGGGAGCCTACGAGCAGTACTTC. Its protein is CATSRRNPWTSGGAYEQYF.